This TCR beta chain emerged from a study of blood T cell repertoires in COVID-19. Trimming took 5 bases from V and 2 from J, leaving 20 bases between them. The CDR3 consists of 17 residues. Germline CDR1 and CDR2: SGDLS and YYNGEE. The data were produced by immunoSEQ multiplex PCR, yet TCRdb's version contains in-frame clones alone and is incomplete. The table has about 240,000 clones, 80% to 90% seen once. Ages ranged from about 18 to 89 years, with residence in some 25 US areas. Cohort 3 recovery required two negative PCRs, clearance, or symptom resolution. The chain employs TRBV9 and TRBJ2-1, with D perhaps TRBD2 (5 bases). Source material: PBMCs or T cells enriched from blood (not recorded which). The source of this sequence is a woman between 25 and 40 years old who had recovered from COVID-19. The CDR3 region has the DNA TGTGCCAGCAGTCGATTCCAGCGGACCTCCCCCTACAATGAGCAGTTCTTC. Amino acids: CASSRFQRTSPYNEQFF.